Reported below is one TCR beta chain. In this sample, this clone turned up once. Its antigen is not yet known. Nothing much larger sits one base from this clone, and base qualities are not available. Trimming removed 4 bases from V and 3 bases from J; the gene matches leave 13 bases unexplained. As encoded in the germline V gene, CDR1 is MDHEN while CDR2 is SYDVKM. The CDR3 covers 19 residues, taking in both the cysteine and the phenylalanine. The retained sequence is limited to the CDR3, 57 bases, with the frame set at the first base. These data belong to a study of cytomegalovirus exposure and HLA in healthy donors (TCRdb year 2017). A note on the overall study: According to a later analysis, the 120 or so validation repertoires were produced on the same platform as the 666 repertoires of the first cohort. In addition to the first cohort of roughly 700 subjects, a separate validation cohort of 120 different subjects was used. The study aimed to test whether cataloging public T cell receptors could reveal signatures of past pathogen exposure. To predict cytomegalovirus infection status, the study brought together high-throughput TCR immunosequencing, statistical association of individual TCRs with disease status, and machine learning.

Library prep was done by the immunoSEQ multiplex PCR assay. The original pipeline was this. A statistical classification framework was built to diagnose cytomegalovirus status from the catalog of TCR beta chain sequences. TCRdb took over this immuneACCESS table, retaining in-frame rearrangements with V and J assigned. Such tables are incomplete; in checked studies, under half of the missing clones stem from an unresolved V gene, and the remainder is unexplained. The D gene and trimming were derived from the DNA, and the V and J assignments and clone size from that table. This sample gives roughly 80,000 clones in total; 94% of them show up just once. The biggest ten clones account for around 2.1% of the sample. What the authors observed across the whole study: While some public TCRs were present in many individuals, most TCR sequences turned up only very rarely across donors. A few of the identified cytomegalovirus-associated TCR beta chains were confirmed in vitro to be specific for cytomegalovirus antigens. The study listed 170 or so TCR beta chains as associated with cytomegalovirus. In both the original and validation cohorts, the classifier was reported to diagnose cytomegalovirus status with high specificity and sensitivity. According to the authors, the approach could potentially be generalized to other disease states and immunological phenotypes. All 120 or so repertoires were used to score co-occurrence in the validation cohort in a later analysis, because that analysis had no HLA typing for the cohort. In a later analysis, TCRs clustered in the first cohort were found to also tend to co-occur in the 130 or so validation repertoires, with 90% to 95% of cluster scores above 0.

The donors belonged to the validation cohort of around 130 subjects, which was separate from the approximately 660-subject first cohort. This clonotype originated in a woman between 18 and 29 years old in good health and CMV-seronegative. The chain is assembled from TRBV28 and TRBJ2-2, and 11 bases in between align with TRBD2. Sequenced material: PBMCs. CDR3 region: CASSSPIAGGFADTGELFF. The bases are TGTGCCAGCAGTTCGCCTATAGCGGGAGGGTTTGCGGACACCGGGGAGCTGTTTTTT.